This T cell receptor (beta chain) comes out of a study of neurological immune-mediated disorders. Study outcomes and limitations: Levels of TCR clonal expansion peaked in HTLV-1-associated myelopathy and reached their lowest in multiple sclerosis, under those of healthy controls. Across subjects, expanded clones had no CDR3 amino acid sequences in common, pointing to private repertoires in all groups.

This clonotype was counted many times. Antigen unknown. Time point specified: longitudinal time-point 3. Among the participants, healthy controls were blood bank volunteers in Maryland, USA. In TCRdb, the 5' RACE reads were re-called with MiXCR into one record per CDR3 protein. The sample lists tens of thousands of distinct CDR3 sequences; roughly 8.8% were seen once. Trimming shortened V by 3 bases and J by 5 bases, and 10 bases separated the two germline ends. Germline-derived CDR1 and CDR2 are DFQATT and SNEGSKA (reference sequence). The CDR3 is 12 amino acids. The chain recombines TRBV20-1 with TRBJ2-5; D gene uncertain. The TCR originated in a woman between 40 and 50 years old in good health. Sequencing input: PBMCs. CDR3 loop: CSARSAGETQYF. The DNA for the CDR3 is TGCAGTGCTAGGAGCGCCGGGGAGACCCAGTACTTC.